The rows below give T cell receptor beta chains drawn from one sample of a study of T cell responses to AZD1222 COVID-19 vaccine. Some clones are missing from TCRdb's copy, which holds only in-frame ones; the method was immunoSEQ multiplex PCR. This sample carries about 100,000 clones, approximately 90% of them seen once, and the ten largest clones take less than 20%. This sample comprised peripheral blood, obtained on day 0 of AZD1222 vaccination. The receptors shown here come from an adult in good health. Each CDR3 is given with its conserved first and last residue. A D gene is named only where the DNA matches it firmly. Clone size is given for some rows only: seen once, a few or many times, or a class if the clone is expanded.

d_gene: NA; abundance: NA; v_gene: TRBV25-1; j_gene: TRBJ1-6; CDR3aa: CASRWDRDNSPLHF; CDR3nt: TGTGCCAGCAGGTGGGATAGGGACAATTCACCCCTCCACTTT
d_gene: NA; abundance: NA; v_gene: TRBV29-1; j_gene: TRBJ1-5; CDR3aa: CSAVLGPLGQPQHF; CDR3nt: TGCAGCGCAGTACTTGGACCCCTGGGGCAGCCCCAGCATTTT
d_gene: TRBD2; abundance: NA; v_gene: TRBV11-2; j_gene: TRBJ2-1; CDR3aa: CASSWGLADNNEQFF; CDR3nt: TGTGCCAGCAGCTGGGGACTAGCGGACAACAATGAGCAGTTCTTC
d_gene: NA; abundance: NA; v_gene: TRBV6-5; j_gene: TRBJ2-7; CDR3aa: CASSSARTASSYEQYF; CDR3nt: TGTGCCAGCAGTTCCGCCAGGACAGCATCCTCCTACGAGCAGTACTTC
d_gene: NA; abundance: NA; v_gene: TRBV5-6; j_gene: TRBJ1-3; CDR3aa: CASSLGTTSGNTIYF; CDR3nt: TGTGCCAGCAGCTTGGGGACAACCTCTGGAAACACCATATATTTT
d_gene: NA; abundance: NA; v_gene: TRBV6-5; j_gene: TRBJ1-5; CDR3aa: CASSYHGVSNQPQHF; CDR3nt: TGTGCCAGCAGTTATCATGGGGTTAGCAATCAGCCCCAGCATTTT
d_gene: NA; abundance: NA; v_gene: TRBV19; j_gene: TRBJ1-5; CDR3aa: CASSRAGLGNQPQHF; CDR3nt: TGTGCCAGTAGTAGGGCAGGCCTTGGCAATCAGCCCCAGCATTTT
d_gene: NA; abundance: many; v_gene: TRBV19; j_gene: TRBJ1-1; CDR3aa: CASSIGAAGFEAFF; CDR3nt: TGTGCCAGTAGTATCGGGGCAGCCGGTTTTGAAGCTTTCTTT
d_gene: NA; abundance: NA; v_gene: TRBV7-3; j_gene: TRBJ2-1; CDR3aa: CASSLRVQSEQFF; CDR3nt: TGTGCCAGCAGCTTACGAGTACAAAGTGAGCAGTTCTTC
d_gene: TRBD1; abundance: NA; v_gene: TRBV18; j_gene: TRBJ1-4; CDR3aa: CASSPPGQGEKLFF; CDR3nt: TGTGCCAGCTCACCACCGGGACAGGGTGAAAAACTGTTTTTT